Below are 6 T cell receptor beta chains sequenced from a single sample in a study of regulatory T cells in long-lasting Graves disease. With iRepertoire HTBI primers and Arm-PCR of CDR3 regions, TCR beta libraries were built. MiXCR, applied by TCRdb to the multiplex PCR reads, yields one record per CDR3 protein. The repertoire has a few hundred thousand distinct CDR3 sequences, 20% to 30% of them found once; the top ten carry approximately 25%. The time point here: persistent/refractory GD, antithyroid drugs over 5 years with positive TRAb. Following extraction of RNA from PBMCs, that RNA was used to make the TCR library. The sequencing here drew on peripheral blood mononuclear cells (PBMCs), taken when the disease was refractory, from a patient treated with antithyroid drugs. The receptors were gathered from a female donor with Graves disease.

This clonotype was counted once. This sequence joins TRBV25-1 and TRBJ1-1, with 10 bases aligning to TRBD1. The germline V gene encodes CDR1 MGHDK and CDR2 SYGVNS. J lost 2 bases, V lost 2 bases, and 2 bases had no gene match. The CDR3 totals 15 residues. The CDR3 nucleotides read TGTGCCAGCAGTGAACAGACAGGGGGCAACACTGAAGCTTTCTTT. Protein sequence: CASSEQTGGNTEAFF.

There are a few counts of this clonotype. V and J are TRBV2 and TRBJ2-2, with unresolved D. V was trimmed by 2 bases and J by 2 bases, leaving 9 bases between them. CDR3 length: 15 residues. The germline V gene has CDR1 SNHLY and CDR2 FYNNEI. The CDR3: CASSESVTNTGELFF. The CDR3 DNA reads TGTGCCAGCAGTGAAAGTGTGACCAACACCGGGGAGCTGTTTTTT.

The rearrangement uses TRBV7-2 and TRBJ1-2; D is undetermined. Trimming shortened V by 5 bases and J by 4 bases, and 11 bases separated the two germline ends. This CDR3 spans 13 amino acids. CDR1 is SGHTA and CDR2 is FQGNSA in the germline V gene. CDR3 in amino acids: CASSPPGIYGYTF. CDR3 nucleotide sequence: TGTGCCAGCAGCCCCCCGGGTATCTATGGCTACACCTTC.

This clonotype was seen a handful of times. The gene calls are TRBV27 and TRBJ1-6, with a tentative D call TRBD1 (6 bases). The CDR3 contains 13 residues. CDR1 and CDR2 from the germline V gene are MNHEY and SMNVEV (reference sequence). Trimming took 2 bases from V and 15 from J, leaving 14 bases between them. The CDR3 sequence is CASSLPGVPLLHF. CDR3 in DNA: TGTGCCAGCAGTTTACCAGGGGTCCCACTCCTCCACTTT.

This clonotype was found a few times. The chain joins TRBV30 to TRBJ1-3; D gene unclear. Germline V CDR1 and CDR2: GTSNPN, SVGIG (reference sequence). With 0 bases removed from V and 4 bases from J, the gap between germline ends came to 4 bases. The CDR3 has 12 amino acids. CDR3 loop: CAWSVVGNTIYF. CDR3 DNA: TGTGCCTGGAGTGTTGTAGGAAACACCATATATTTT. Drawing the rest from reference TRBV30 and TRBJ1-3, the complete variable domain is SQTIHQWPATLVQPVGSPLSLECTVEGTSNPNLYWYRQAAGRGLQLLFYSVGIGQISSEVPQNLSASRPQDRQFILSSKKLLLSDSGFYLCAWSVVGNTIYFGEGSWLTVV.

A note on this clonotype: A single base separates this from a much larger clone, so it may be a read error. The gene calls are TRBV11-2 and TRBJ1-5, with 8 bases matching TRBD1. The CDR3 length is 15 residues. From germline, CDR1 is SGHAT and CDR2 FQNNGV. The CDR3 nucleotides are TGTGCCAGCAGCTTAGGTGACAGGGGAAATCTGCCCCAGCATTTT. Protein sequence: CASSLGDRGNLPQHF.